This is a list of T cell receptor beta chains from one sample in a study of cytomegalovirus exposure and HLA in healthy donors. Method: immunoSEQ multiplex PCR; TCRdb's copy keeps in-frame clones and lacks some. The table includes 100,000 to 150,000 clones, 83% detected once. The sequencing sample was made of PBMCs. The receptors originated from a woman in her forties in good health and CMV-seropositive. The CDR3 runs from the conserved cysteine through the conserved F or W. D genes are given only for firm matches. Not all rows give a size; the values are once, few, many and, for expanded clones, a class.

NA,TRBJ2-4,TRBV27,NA,CGNYETIAKNIQYF,TGTGGAAATTATGAGACTATAGCCAAAAACATTCAGTACTTC
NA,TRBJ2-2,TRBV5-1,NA,CASSLVGAGELFF,TGCGCCAGCAGCTTGGTAGGGGCCGGGGAGCTGTTTTTT
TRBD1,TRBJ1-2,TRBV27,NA,CASSFWDRGYGYTF,TGTGCCAGCAGTTTCTGGGACAGGGGGTACGGCTACACCTTC
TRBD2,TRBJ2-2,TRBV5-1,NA,CASSSGLAGLNTGELFF,TGCGCCAGCAGCTCAGGACTAGCGGGATTAAACACCGGGGAGCTGTTTTTT
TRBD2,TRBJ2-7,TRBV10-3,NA,CASGRRGEQYF,TGTGCCAGCGGGAGGAGGGGCGAGCAGTACTTC
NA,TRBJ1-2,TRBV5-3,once,CARNPNRNYGYTF,TGTGCCAGAAACCCGAACAGGAACTATGGCTACACCTTC
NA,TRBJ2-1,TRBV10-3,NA,CAITTDYYNEQFF,TGTGCCATCACTACGGACTACTACAATGAGCAGTTCTTC
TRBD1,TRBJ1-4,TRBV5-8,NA,CASSTLAGGSNEKLFF,TGTGCCAGCAGCACCCTGGCAGGGGGTAGTAATGAAAAACTGTTTTTT
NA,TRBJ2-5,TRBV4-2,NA,CASGPPQGFGETQYF,TGTGCCAGCGGGCCCCCACAGGGTTTTGGGGAGACCCAGTACTTC
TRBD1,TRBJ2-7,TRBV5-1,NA,CASGLWTGSGYEQYF,TGCGCCAGCGGATTGTGGACAGGATCAGGGTACGAGCAGTACTTC
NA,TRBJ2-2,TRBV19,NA,CASDVAHLNTGELFF,TGTGCCAGTGATGTAGCCCACTTAAACACCGGGGAGCTGTTTTTT
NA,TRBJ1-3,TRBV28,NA,CASSLRVDSIYF,TGTGCCAGCAGTTTGAGGGTTGATTCCATATATTTT
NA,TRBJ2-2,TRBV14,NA,CASSLANTGELFF,TGTGCCAGCAGCCTCGCGAACACCGGGGAGCTGTTTTTT
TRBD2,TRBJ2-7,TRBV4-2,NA,CASSRRVAGGASYEQYF,TGTGCCAGCAGCCGAAGAGTAGCGGGAGGTGCTTCCTACGAGCAGTACTTC
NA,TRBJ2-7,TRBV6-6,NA,CASTGSGTGPYEQYF,TGTGCCAGCACCGGGAGCGGGACAGGCCCCTACGAGCAGTACTTC
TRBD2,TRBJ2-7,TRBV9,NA,CASSAGGGREQYF,TGTGCCAGCAGCGCGGGGGGAGGGCGCGAGCAGTACTTC
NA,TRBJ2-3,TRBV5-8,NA,CASSLTSTDTQYF,TGTGCCAGCAGCTTGACTAGCACAGATACGCAGTATTTT
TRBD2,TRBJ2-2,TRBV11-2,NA,CASSLSGRAPGELFF,TGTGCCAGCAGCTTGAGCGGGAGGGCCCCCGGGGAGCTGTTTTTT
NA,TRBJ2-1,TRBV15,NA,CATSRAGRRAGYNEQFF,TGTGCCACCAGCAGAGCTGGCAGGAGGGCCGGGTACAATGAGCAGTTCTTC
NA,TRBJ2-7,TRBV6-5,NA,CASSGGAASSYEQYF,TGTGCCAGCAGCGGCGGGGCAGCGAGCTCCTACGAGCAGTACTTC
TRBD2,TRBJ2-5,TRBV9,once,CASSVGGSSSGGQETQYF,TGTGCCAGCAGCGTAGGGGGCTCCTCGTCGGGAGGCCAAGAGACCCAGTACTTC
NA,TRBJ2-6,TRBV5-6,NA,CASSPDGGSGANVLTF,TGTGCCAGCAGCCCAGACGGGGGCTCTGGGGCCAACGTCCTGACTTTC
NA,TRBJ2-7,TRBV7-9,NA,CASSSLKLDGYEQYF,TGTGCCAGCAGCTCACTGAAACTCGACGGGTACGAGCAGTACTTC
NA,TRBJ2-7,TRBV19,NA,CASSKEPGAYEQYF,TGTGCCAGTAGTAAGGAACCGGGGGCCTACGAGCAGTACTTC
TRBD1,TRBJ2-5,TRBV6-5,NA,CASSYSPGGRSETQYF,TGTGCCAGCAGTTACTCCCCAGGGGGACGGTCAGAGACCCAGTACTTC
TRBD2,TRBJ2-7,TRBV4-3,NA,CASSHLAGMYEQYF,TGCGCCAGCAGCCACCTAGCGGGTATGTACGAGCAGTACTTC
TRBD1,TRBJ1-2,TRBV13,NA,CASSLGGQGAYGYTF,TGTGCCAGCAGCTTAGGGGGACAGGGGGCGTATGGCTACACCTTC
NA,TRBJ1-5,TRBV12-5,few,CASGLVGEGNQPQHF,TGTGCTAGTGGTTTGGTAGGGGAAGGCAATCAGCCCCAGCATTTT
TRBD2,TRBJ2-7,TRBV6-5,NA,CASSYSREGVYEQYF,TGTGCCAGCAGTTACTCCCGGGAGGGCGTCTACGAGCAGTACTTC